Below are 18 T cell receptor beta chains sequenced from a single sample in a study of cytomegalovirus exposure and HLA in healthy donors. The PCR used 60 Vbeta and 13 Jbeta primers. Sequencing was performed with immunoSEQ multiplex PCR; in TCRdb, only in-frame clones are kept and a portion is missing. This sample has about 90,000 clones, with about three fifths found just once. The specimen sequenced was PBMCs. The receptors were gathered from a man younger than 40 in good health and CMV-seronegative.

The rearrangement joins TRBV4-1 to TRBJ2-2; 9 nucleotides match TRBD1. The CDR3 totals 15 residues. Trimming at V came to 4 bases and at J to 1 base, leaving 1 base not matched to a gene. Germline V lookup: CDR1 MGHRA, CDR2 YSYEKL. CDR3 sequence (DNA): TGCGCCAGCAGCCCGGACAGGGGGAACACCGGGGAGCTGTTTTTT. This translates into CASSPDRGNTGELFF.

CDR3 protein: CASSLGSRLAFRKETQYF. CDR3 bases: TGTGCCAGCAGCTTGGGTAGCCGACTAGCGTTCCGCAAAGAGACCCAGTACTTC. The chain couples TRBV5-4 to TRBJ2-5; 8 nucleotides line up with TRBD2. Germline V gives CDR1 SGHNT, CDR2 YYREEE (reference sequence). The CDR3 covers 18 residues. With V trimmed by 0 bases and J by 3 bases, 13 bases remained unmatched.

The rearrangement uses TRBV7-5 and TRBJ1-1. TRBV7-5 has pseudogene status. The CDR3 is 12 amino acids. The CDR3 region is CARSLIEREAFF. For the CDR3, the DNA is TGTGCCAGAAGCTTAATTGAGCGTGAAGCTTTCTTT.

This clone was detected a few times. This chain uses TRBV6-6 with TRBJ1-6; unclear D gene. This CDR3 is 12 amino acids long. Trimming removed 8 bases at V and 5 bases at J, with 7 bases between. In germline, CDR1 is MNHNY, CDR2 SVGAGI (reference sequence). The CDR3 DNA is TGTGCCAGCGGGCCAGATAATTCACCCCTCCACTTT. Translated, it gives CASGPDNSPLHF.

The chain combines TRBV7-6 with TRBJ2-3; TRBD2 agrees at 10 bases. Germline CDR1 and CDR2: SGHVS and FNYEAQ. Unmatched junction bases numbered 6, after V lost 1 base and J lost 5 bases. CDR3 length: 16 amino acids. Here the CDR3 DNA reads TGTGCCAGCAGCTTAGGAGCGGGAGGGCGTGGAGATACGCAGTATTTT. As protein: CASSLGAGGRGDTQYF.

The chain has TRBV7-3 and TRBJ2-5; 7 bases are shared with TRBD2. This CDR3 contains 13 residues. The V gene end was trimmed by 3 bases and the J gene end by 5 bases; junction bases not matched to a gene: 3. The germline V gene encodes CDR1 SGHTA and CDR2 FQGTGA. Here the CDR3 reads CASSFLRGETQYF. CDR3 in DNA: TGTGCCAGCAGCTTCCTGCGGGGGGAGACCCAGTACTTC.

This chain uses TRBV2 with TRBJ1-5, with D unresolved. With 4 bases removed from V and 4 bases from J, the gap between germline ends came to 11 bases. The CDR3 runs to 14 residues. Germline V gene data show CDR1 as SNHLY and CDR2 as FYNNEI. CDR3 bases: TGTGCCAGCAGTGCGGGGATTCGAAATCAGCCCCAGCATTTT. Amino acids: CASSAGIRNQPQHF.

The chain couples TRBV18 to TRBJ1-2; no clear D. CDR3 size: 13 residues. The V and J ends lost 11 bases and 4 bases respectively, with 17 bases between them. Germline V gives CDR1 KGHSH, CDR2 LQKENI. The CDR3 DNA follows: TGTGCCTGCCAGGATTACGGTGGCTATGGCTACACCTTC. Its translation is CACQDYGGYGYTF.

In its sample, this clone was seen a few times. This chain connects TRBV19 to TRBJ1-1, with 10 bases matching TRBD1. The CDR3 runs to 14 residues. V gave up 4 bases and J gave up 5 bases; unmatched junction bases: 4. Germline CDR1 LNHDA, CDR2 SQIVND (reference sequence). In DNA, the CDR3 is TGTGCCAGTAGTACCGGGACAGGGGATACTGAAGCTTTCTTT. It yields the protein CASSTGTGDTEAFF.

This clone has a single count. This CDR3 is CATSTRLAVPNTGELFF. CDR3 DNA sequence: TGTGCCACCAGCACTCGACTAGCGGTCCCCAACACCGGGGAGCTGTTTTTT. This chain connects TRBV15 to TRBJ2-2; TRBD2 matches at 9 bases. The CDR3 has 17 residues. Trimming removed 4 bases from V and 2 bases from J; junction bases left unmatched: 8. Germline loops: CDR1 LNHNV, CDR2 YYDKDF (reference sequence).

The chain is built from TRBV28 and TRBJ2-1; 9 nucleotides match TRBD2. The CDR3 has 17 residues. The V gene's germline CDR1 is MDHEN and CDR2 SYDVKM. J gave up 8 bases and V 2 bases, and 13 bases lay outside the gene matches. DNA of the CDR3: TGTGCCAGCAGTTTAGCGTCAGCCGGCGGGAGGGCACATGAGCAGTTCTTC. Residues: CASSLASAGGRAHEQFF.

DNA of the CDR3: TGTGCCAGCAGTCTTTCTGGAGGGACTAATGAAAAACTGTTTTTT. Its translation: CASSLSGGTNEKLFF. V and J are TRBV28 and TRBJ1-4; D is undetermined. V was cut by 5 bases and J by 2 bases, with 12 bases left in between. Germline V lookup: CDR1 MDHEN, CDR2 SYDVKM. CDR3 length equals 15 residues.

The rearrangement uses TRBV2 and TRBJ2-7; D possibly corresponds to TRBD2 (6 bases). The V gene lost 4 bases and the J gene lost 4 bases, with 11 bases spanning the gap. The CDR3 has 13 residues. CDR1 is SNHLY and CDR2 is FYNNEI in the germline V gene. This CDR3 reads CASSAGVVYEQYF. The CDR3 DNA follows: TGTGCCAGCAGTGCGGGGGTTGTTTACGAGCAGTACTTC. Using reference TRBV2 and TRBJ2-7 for the parts outside the CDR3, the full variable domain is EPEVTQTPSHQVTQMGQEVILRCVPISNHLYFYWYRQILGQKVEFLVSFYNNEISEKSEIFDDQFSVERPDGSNFTLKIRSTKLEDSAMYFCASSAGVVYEQYFGPGTRLTVT.

This clone was seen a few times. This chain uses TRBV6-4 with TRBJ2-6; D possibly corresponds to TRBD1 (7 bases). The CDR3 loop spans 17 amino acids. Germline V gene lookup returns CDR1 MRHNA and CDR2 SNTAGT. Trimming cost V 5 bases and J 0 bases, with 14 bases left between them. The CDR3 here is CASSYGGDSSGANVLTF. In nucleotides, the CDR3 is TGTGCCAGCAGTTATGGCGGGGACAGCTCTGGGGCCAACGTCCTGACTTTC.

The chain has TRBV10-3 and TRBJ2-3; D is ambiguous. The germline CDR1 and CDR2 sequences are ENHRY and SYGVKD. The V end lost 3 bases, the J end lost 0 bases, and 10 bases lay between the germline ends. This CDR3 region has 15 residues. The CDR3 DNA follows: TGTGCCATCAGTGATTCGGGTACTAGCACAGATACGCAGTATTTT. As protein: CAISDSGTSTDTQYF.

The V gene is TRBV5-1, the J gene TRBJ1-1; D may be TRBD1 (6 bases). This CDR3 has 14 residues. CDR1 is SGHRS and CDR2 is YFSETQ in the germline V gene. V was clipped by 4 bases and J by 1 base, with 11 bases between them. The CDR3 sequence is CASSPGTPNTEAFF. CDR3 nucleotide sequence: TGCGCCAGCAGCCCCGGGACACCGAACACTGAAGCTTTCTTT.

CDR3 sequence (DNA): TGTGCCAGCAGCTCCTCCCAGGAAGGCTACGAGCAGTACTTC. Its translation is CASSSSQEGYEQYF. The chain couples TRBV7-8 to TRBJ2-5; D gene uncertain. The DNA end is a closer match to TRBJ2-7, so the J assignment may be wrong. This CDR3 has 14 residues. From germline, CDR1 is SGHVS and CDR2 FQNEAQ.

In its sample, this clone was seen a few times. This CDR3 is CASSLTFEGANVLTF. In DNA, the CDR3 is TGTGCCAGCAGTCTTACTTTTGAGGGGGCCAACGTCCTGACTTTC. The J gene is TRBJ2-6, the V gene TRBV6-1; D gene ambiguous. V lost 5 bases and J lost 4, with 12 bases in between. The germline gives CDR1 MNHNS, CDR2 SASEGT. CDR3 size: 15 residues.